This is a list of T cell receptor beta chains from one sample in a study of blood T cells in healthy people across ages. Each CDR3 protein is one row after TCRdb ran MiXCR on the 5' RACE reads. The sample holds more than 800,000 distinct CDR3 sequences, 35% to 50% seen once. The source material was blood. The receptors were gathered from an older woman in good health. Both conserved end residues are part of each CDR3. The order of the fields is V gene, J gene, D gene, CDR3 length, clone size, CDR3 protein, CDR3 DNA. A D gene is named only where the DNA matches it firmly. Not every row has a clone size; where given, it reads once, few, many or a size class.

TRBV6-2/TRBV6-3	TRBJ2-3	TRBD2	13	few	CASRSGSIDTQYF	TGTGCCAGCCGGAGCGGGAGTATTGATACGCAGTATTTT
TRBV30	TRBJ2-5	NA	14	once	CALGTDTIRETQYF	TGTGCCCTGGGGACGGACACGATCCGGGAGACCCAGTACTTC
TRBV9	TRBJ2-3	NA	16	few	CASSTESRASTDTQYF	TGTGCCAGCAGCACAGAGTCCCGGGCTAGCACAGATACGCAGTATTTT
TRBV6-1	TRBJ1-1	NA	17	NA	CASSEGGSGMGYAEAFF	TGTGCCAGCAGTGAAGGGGGGAGCGGGATGGGTTACGCTGAAGCTTTCTTT
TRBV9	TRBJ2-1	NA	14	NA	CASSPGPRISEQFF	TGTGCCAGCAGCCCGGGACCCCGGATATCGGAGCAGTTCTTC
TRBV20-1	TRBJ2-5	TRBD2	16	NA	CSAERLAGGVGETQYF	TGCAGTGCTGAAAGACTAGCGGGAGGGGTCGGAGAGACCCAGTACTTC
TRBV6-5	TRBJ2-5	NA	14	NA	CASSPDTHQETQYF	TGTGCCAGCAGCCCGGACACCCACCAAGAGACCCAGTACTTC
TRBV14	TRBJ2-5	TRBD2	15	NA	CASRLAGGLQETQYF	TGTGCCAGCAGGCTAGCGGGAGGTCTCCAAGAGACCCAGTACTTC
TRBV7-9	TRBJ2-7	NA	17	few	CASSLRGSIGQSYEQYF	TGTGCCAGCAGCTTACGTGGCTCGATAGGACAATCCTACGAGCAGTACTTC
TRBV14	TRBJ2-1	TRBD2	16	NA	CASSQLGTTPVNEQFF	TGTGCCAGCAGCCAACTCGGGACTACCCCAGTGAATGAGCAGTTCTTC
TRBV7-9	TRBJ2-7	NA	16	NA	CASSSSSSGGAYEQYF	TGTGCCAGCAGCTCTTCTAGTAGTGGCGGTGCCTACGAGCAGTACTTC
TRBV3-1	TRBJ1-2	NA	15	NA	CASSQDPRAVYGYTF	TGTGCCAGCAGCCAAGACCCGCGGGCAGTCTATGGCTACACCTTC
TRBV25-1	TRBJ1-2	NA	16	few	CASRSSQGKGNYGYTF	TGTGCCAGCAGGTCGTCCCAGGGGAAGGGGAACTATGGCTACACCTTC
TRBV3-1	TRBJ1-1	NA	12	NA	CASSRADTEAFF	TGTGCCAGCAGCCGGGCCGACACTGAAGCTTTCTTT
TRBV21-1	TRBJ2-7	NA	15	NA	CASSKIRGLTYEQYF	TGTGCCAGCAGCAAAATAAGGGGGTTAACCTACGAGCAGTACTTC
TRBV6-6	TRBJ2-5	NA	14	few	CASSYEGVRETQYF	TGTGCCAGCAGTTATGAGGGGGTTAGAGAGACCCAGTACTTC
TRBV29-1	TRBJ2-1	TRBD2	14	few	CSVRGLADSNEQFF	TGCAGCGTTCGGGGACTAGCGGATTCCAATGAGCAGTTCTTC
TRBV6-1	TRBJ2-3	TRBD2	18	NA	CASNHGTSGSSRTDTQYF	TGTGCCAGCAACCACGGGACTAGCGGGAGCTCTCGCACAGATACGCAGTATTTT
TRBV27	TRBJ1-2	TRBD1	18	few	CASSLSGDRGPMVYGYTF	TGTGCCAGCAGTTTATCTGGGGACAGGGGGCCGATGGTCTATGGCTACACCTTC
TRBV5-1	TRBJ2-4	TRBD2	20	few	CASSWAGTSGSMSAKNIQYF	TGCGCCAGCAGCTGGGCCGGGACTAGCGGTTCGATGAGCGCCAAAAACATTCAGTACTTC
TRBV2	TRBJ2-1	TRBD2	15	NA	CARTGTSDSYNEQFF	TGTGCCAGAACCGGGACTAGCGACTCCTACAATGAGCAGTTCTTC
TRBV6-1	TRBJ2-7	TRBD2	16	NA	CASRPLAGGPTYEQYF	TGTGCCAGCAGACCACTAGCGGGAGGGCCCACCTACGAGCAGTACTTC
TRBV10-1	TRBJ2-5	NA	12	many	CASSDGGETQYF	TGCGCCAGCAGTGACGGTGGGGAGACCCAGTACTTC
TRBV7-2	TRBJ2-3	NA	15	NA	CASSSLGGITDTQYF	TGTGCCAGCAGCTCCCTCGGAGGGATCACAGATACGCAGTATTTT
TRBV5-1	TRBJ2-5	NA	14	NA	CVSSSPTRGPEQYF	TGCGTCAGCAGCTCCCCGACTAGGGGGCCTGAGCAGTACTTC
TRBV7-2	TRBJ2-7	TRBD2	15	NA	CASSSGTTIYNEQYF	TGTGCCAGCAGCTCCGGGACTACCATCTACAATGAGCAGTACTTC
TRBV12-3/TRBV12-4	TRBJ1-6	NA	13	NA	CTSSFRKYSPLHF	TGTACCAGCAGTTTTCGAAAATATTCACCCCTCCACTTT
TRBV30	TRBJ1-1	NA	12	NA	CAWGGLGTEAFF	TGTGCCTGGGGGGGCCTGGGGACTGAAGCTTTCTTT